Presented here are 23 T cell receptor beta chains from one specimen sequenced in a study of beta chain features in type 1 diabetes (dated by TCRdb to 2016 to 2018). Broader findings and caveats from the paper: In all four CD4+ subsets, TCRB CDR3 length was moderately but significantly shorter in type 1 diabetes patients.

Their antigens are not known. The method behind the library was the immunoSEQ multiplex PCR assay. The entire isolated RNA was reverse transcribed using the High Capacity cDNA Reverse Transcription Kit, and thus expressed TCRB transcripts were sequenced. TCRdb re-hosts the immuneACCESS table, in-frame sequences only. Its copies lack some clones; in the studies checked, an unresolved V gene accounts for under half of them, and the cause for the rest is not known. For this sample there are about 700,000 clones; over 10% appear just once. The top ten constitute approximately 0.022% of the sample. Sequenced sample: naive CD4+ T cells from blood. What this sample's cell subset or site label stands for: true naive CD4+ T cells. The receptors shown here come from a man aged 18 to 30 with type 1 diabetes.

The CDR3 nucleotides read TGTGCTAGTGGTTTGGTACTCGGCCAGGGCCGGAATTCACCCCTCCACTTT. Amino acids: CASGLVLGQGRNSPLHF. V usage is TRBV12-5 and J usage is TRBJ1-6, with D perhaps TRBD1 (5 bases). Trimming shortened V by 0 bases and J by 7 bases, and 16 bases separated the two germline ends. The CDR3 is 17 residues long. Germline V lookup: CDR1 LGHNT, CDR2 FRNRAP.

This clone was counted between two and nine times. The chain carries TRBV4-1 and TRBJ1-2; the D is unclear. Trimming shortened V by 0 bases and J by 13 bases, and 15 bases separated the two germline ends. The CDR3 length is 13 residues. From germline, CDR1 is MGHRA and CDR2 YSYEKL. Here the CDR3 DNA reads TGCGCCAGCAGCCAAGATGCGGCAGATCGGCGCACCTTC. Amino acids: CASSQDAADRRTF.

This clone was found a few times. The gene calls are TRBV6-5 and TRBJ1-2, with 7 bases that match TRBD1. J was trimmed by 4 bases and V by 5 bases; bases with no gene match: 10. Germline assignment: CDR1 MNHEY and CDR2 SVGAGI. The CDR3 covers 15 residues. In DNA form, the CDR3 reads TGTGCCAGCAGTCAGAACGGACAGGTGGGCTATGGCTACACCTTC. Its protein is CASSQNGQVGYGYTF.

This clone was recorded a few times. This rearrangement joins TRBV4-1 to TRBJ1-5; no clear D gene. Germline V gene data show CDR1 as MGHRA and CDR2 as YSYEKL. CDR3 length: 15 residues. V lost 0 bases to trimming and J lost 1 base, with 7 bases between them. CDR3 protein: CASSQDQGSNQPQHF. The DNA of the CDR3 is TGCGCCAGCAGCCAAGATCAAGGGAGCAATCAGCCCCAGCATTTT.

This clone was picked up a small number of times. This chain joins TRBV6-1 and TRBJ2-7; D ambiguous. The CDR3 covers 11 residues. The V end lost 4 bases, the J end lost 4 bases, and 5 bases lay between the germline ends. The germline V gene has CDR1 MNHNS and CDR2 SASEGT. CDR3 protein: CASSAHYEQYF. The CDR3 region has the DNA TGTGCCAGCAGTGCCCATTACGAGCAGTACTTC.

The rearrangement joins TRBV6-1 to TRBJ2-7, with D perhaps TRBD1 (6 bases). The CDR3 runs to 13 residues. V gave up 2 bases and J gave up 2 bases, with 7 bases separating them. Looked up from germline, CDR1 is MNHNS and CDR2 is SASEGT. In DNA, the CDR3 is TGTGCCAGCAGTGAATGGACAGCCTACGAGCAGTACTTC. As protein: CASSEWTAYEQYF.

This clone has a handful of counts. The chain is built from TRBV14 and TRBJ1-3; D remains unclear. The CDR3 is 15 amino acids. CDR1 and CDR2 from the germline V gene are SGHDN and FVKESK. The V gene lost 11 bases and the J gene lost 0 bases, with 17 bases spanning the gap. The CDR3 DNA sequence: TGTGCCTCAAAGCGGCTGGAGGTCTCTGGAAACACCATATATTTT. Translating it yields CASKRLEVSGNTIYF.

This chain joins TRBV20-1 and TRBJ2-1; perhaps TRBD2 as D (6 bases). The CDR3 contains 11 residues. With 5 bases removed from V and 7 bases from J, the gap between germline ends came to 9 bases. Germline V lookup: CDR1 DFQATT, CDR2 SNEGSKA (reference sequence). CDR3 region: CSAGRGNEQFF. The DNA of the CDR3 is TGCAGTGCTGGTCGGGGGAATGAGCAGTTCTTC.

The chain carries TRBV6-1 and TRBJ1-1; TRBD1 matches 8 bases. V trimming: 5 bases; J trimming: 4 bases; junction bases outside the gene matches: 15. The CDR3 length is 17 residues. In germline, CDR1 is MNHNS, CDR2 SASEGT. For the CDR3, the DNA is TGTGCCAGCAGTCAAGGACCCGGACAGGGCCGAGGCACTGAAGCTTTCTTT. Amino acids: CASSQGPGQGRGTEAFF.

This chain uses TRBV6-1 with TRBJ2-5; D is possibly TRBD2 (5 bases). This CDR3 spans 12 amino acids. CDR1 is MNHNS, CDR2 SASEGT, per germline. V was shortened by 4 bases and J by 4 bases, with 7 bases between the two germline ends. The CDR3 loop is CASSVGGETQYF. CDR3 DNA: TGTGCCAGCAGTGTCGGAGGAGAGACCCAGTACTTC.

This chain joins TRBV30 and TRBJ1-2, with 7 bases identical to TRBD1. After removal of 8 bases from V and 8 bases from J, the junction contained 17 bases not matched to a gene. This CDR3 is 14 amino acids long. In germline, CDR1 is GTSNPN, CDR2 SVGIG (reference sequence). CDR3 residues: CARGQAGFPGGYTF. In DNA, the CDR3 is TGTGCCCGCGGACAGGCAGGGTTCCCGGGGGGCTACACCTTC.

This clone was seen a handful of times. V gene TRBV19 combines with J gene TRBJ2-5; D possibly corresponds to TRBD1 (5 bases). Trimming left V 7 bases short and J 4 bases short, with 13 bases between. Germline V gene lookup returns CDR1 LNHDA and CDR2 SQIVND (reference sequence). This CDR3 contains 13 residues. This CDR3 reads CASMRTPGETQYF. The CDR3 coding sequence is TGTGCCAGTATGCGGACACCCGGAGAGACCCAGTACTTC.

This clone was observed a handful of times. The rearrangement links TRBV10-3 to TRBJ2-1, with TRBD2 identical over 9 bases. The germline V gene encodes CDR1 ENHRY and CDR2 SYGVKD. The CDR3 is made up of 15 amino acids. Trimming took 5 bases from V and 1 from J; bases not matched to a gene: 3. CDR3 sequence reads: CAISFLAGSYNEQFF. CDR3 sequence (DNA): TGTGCCATCAGTTTTCTAGCGGGATCCTACAATGAGCAGTTCTTC.

This clone was counted between two and nine times. The chain uses TRBV30 and TRBJ2-7; weak D call: TRBD2 (6 bases). Trimming removed 2 bases at V and 4 bases at J, with 15 bases between. The CDR3 spans 14 residues. The germline gives CDR1 GTSNPN, CDR2 SVGIG (reference sequence). The CDR3 sequence: CAWSSGKGTYEQYF. The CDR3 DNA follows: TGTGCCTGGAGTTCCGGGAAGGGGACTTACGAGCAGTACTTC.

This clone was observed a few times. The genes are TRBV5-6 and TRBJ2-3; a weak D match, TRBD2 (6 bases). Germline V gene lookup returns CDR1 SGHDT and CDR2 YYEEEE. V was clipped by 5 bases and J by 6 bases, with 13 bases between them. CDR3 length equals 13 residues. Here the CDR3 DNA reads TGTGCCAGCAGGAAACTAGCATCTGATACGCAGTATTTT. This translates into CASRKLASDTQYF.

This clone was observed a handful of times. The CDR3 DNA reads TGCAGCGTTGACAGCAGCGGGGGGAACACCGGGGAGCTGTTTTTT. Translating it yields CSVDSSGGNTGELFF. The rearrangement links TRBV29-1 to TRBJ2-2; 8 nucleotides line up with TRBD2. With V trimmed by 3 bases and J by 1 base, 4 bases remained unmatched. CDR1 SQVTM and CDR2 ANQGSEA come from the germline V gene. The CDR3 runs to 15 residues.

This clone has just a few counts. The rearrangement uses TRBV6-1 and TRBJ1-2; perhaps TRBD1 as D (5 bases). V was trimmed by 4 bases and J by 8 bases, leaving 17 bases between them. The CDR3 spans 14 residues. Germline values: CDR1 MNHNS, CDR2 SASEGT. The CDR3 region is CASSARGMKDGYTF. The CDR3 DNA is TGTGCCAGCAGTGCTAGGGGAATGAAGGACGGCTACACCTTC.

The chain links TRBV5-1 to TRBJ1-5; unclear D gene. The CDR3 extends over 14 amino acids. Germline lookup yields CDR1 SGHRS and CDR2 YFSETQ. Trimming took 0 bases from V and 4 from J, leaving 8 bases between them. The CDR3 is CASSLGTENQPQHF. CDR3 bases: TGCGCCAGCAGCTTGGGGACCGAAAATCAGCCCCAGCATTTT.

This clone was counted a few times. The CDR3 loop reads CASSPGQGAPYEQYF. In DNA, the CDR3 is TGTGCCAGCTCACCAGGACAGGGGGCTCCCTACGAGCAGTACTTC. V and J are TRBV18 and TRBJ2-7, with 11 bases lining up with TRBD1. The germline V gene encodes CDR1 KGHSH and CDR2 LQKENI. V was clipped by 2 bases and J by 2 bases; unmatched bases: 2. CDR3 length equals 15 residues.

The V and J genes are TRBV7-2 and TRBJ2-3; 11 bases are a match to TRBD2. The germline gives CDR1 SGHTA, CDR2 FQGNSA. The length of the CDR3 is 16 residues. Unmatched junction bases numbered 4, after V lost 5 bases and J lost 0 bases. The CDR3 loop is CASSPGTSGSTDTQYF. Here the CDR3 DNA reads TGTGCCAGCAGCCCCGGGACTAGCGGTAGCACAGATACGCAGTATTTT.

The gene calls are TRBV29-1 and TRBJ1-2; D unclear. Germline assignment: CDR1 SQVTM and CDR2 ANQGSEA. This CDR3 comprises 12 residues. Deletions cut 4 bases from V and 7 bases from J, with 13 bases between. Written as DNA, the CDR3 is TGCAGCGTTGGAGCAGACGTGGGTGGCTACACCTTC. Protein product: CSVGADVGGYTF.

This clone was found a few times. The V and J genes are TRBV21-1 and TRBJ1-2. TRBV21-1 is a documented pseudogene. The CDR3 consists of 15 residues. The CDR3 spells CASSHALINWRGYTF. In nucleotides, the CDR3 is TGTGCCAGCAGTCACGCCCTCATTAACTGGAGGGGCTACACCTTC.

With regard to this clone: One base away lies a much larger clone, so this may be a sequencing read error. The chain couples TRBV2 to TRBJ2-3; D unclear. The CDR3 covers 11 residues. Per germline, CDR1 SNHLY and CDR2 FYNNEI. Trimming removed 3 bases from V and 3 bases from J, with 1 base in between. CDR3 sequence reads: CASSETDTQYF. The CDR3 DNA follows: TGTGCCAGCAGTGAGACAGATACGCAGTATTTT.